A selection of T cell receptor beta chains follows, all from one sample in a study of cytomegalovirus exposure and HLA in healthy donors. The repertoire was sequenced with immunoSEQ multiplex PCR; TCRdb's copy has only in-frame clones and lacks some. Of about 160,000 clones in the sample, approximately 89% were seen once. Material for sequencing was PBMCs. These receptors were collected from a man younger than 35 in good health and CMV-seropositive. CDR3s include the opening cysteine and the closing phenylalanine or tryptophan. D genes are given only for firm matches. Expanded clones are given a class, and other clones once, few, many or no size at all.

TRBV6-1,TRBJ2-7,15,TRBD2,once,TGTGCCAGCACCGGGCTTCCTAGCGGATCCTACGAGCAGTACTTC,CASTGLPSGSYEQYF
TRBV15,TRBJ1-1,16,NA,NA,TGTGCCACCAGCAGATCCCGGGACTGGACGAACACTGAAGCTTTCTTT,CATSRSRDWTNTEAFF
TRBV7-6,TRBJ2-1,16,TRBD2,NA,TGTGCCAGCAGCACGAATAGCGGGAGCGGCTACAATGAGCAGTTCTTC,CASSTNSGSGYNEQFF
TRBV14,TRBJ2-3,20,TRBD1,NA,TGTGCCAGCAGCCAATCAAGGTCTTATCTGAGGGACAGGGGTGCAGATACGCAGTATTTT,CASSQSRSYLRDRGADTQYF
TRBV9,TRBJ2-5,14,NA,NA,TGTGCCAGCAGCGTAGATGGAGCAAAAGAGACCCAGTACTTC,CASSVDGAKETQYF
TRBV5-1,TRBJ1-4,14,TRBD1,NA,TGCGCCAGCAGCACCGGGACAGGGAGGGAAAAACTGTTTTTT,CASSTGTGREKLFF
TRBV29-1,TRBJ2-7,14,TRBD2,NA,TGCAGCGTTGCTAGACTAGCGGAAACCTACGAGCAGTACTTC,CSVARLAETYEQYF
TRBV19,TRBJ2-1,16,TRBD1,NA,TGTGCCAGTAGTATAAAGGCGGACAGGATGTACAATGAGCAGTTCTTC,CASSIKADRMYNEQFF
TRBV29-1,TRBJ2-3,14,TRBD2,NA,TGCAGCGTTGTAAGACTAGCTCGCACAGATACGCAGTATTTT,CSVVRLARTDTQYF
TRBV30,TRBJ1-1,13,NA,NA,TGTGCCTGGAGTCGGGAGTTTGGCACTGAAGCTTTCTTT,CAWSREFGTEAFF
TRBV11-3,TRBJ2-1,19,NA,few,TGTGCCAGCAGCTTAGAATTCGGAAGGCTAGCAAGCTCCTACAATGAGCAGTTCTTC,CASSLEFGRLASSYNEQFF
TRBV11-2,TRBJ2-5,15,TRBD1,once,TGTGCCAGCAGCCCTGGGGACAGGGACCAAGAGACCCAGTACTTC,CASSPGDRDQETQYF
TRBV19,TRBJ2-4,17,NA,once,TGTGCCAGTAGTATTTATCAGGGGCCCTTAGCCAAAAACATTCAGTACTTC,CASSIYQGPLAKNIQYF